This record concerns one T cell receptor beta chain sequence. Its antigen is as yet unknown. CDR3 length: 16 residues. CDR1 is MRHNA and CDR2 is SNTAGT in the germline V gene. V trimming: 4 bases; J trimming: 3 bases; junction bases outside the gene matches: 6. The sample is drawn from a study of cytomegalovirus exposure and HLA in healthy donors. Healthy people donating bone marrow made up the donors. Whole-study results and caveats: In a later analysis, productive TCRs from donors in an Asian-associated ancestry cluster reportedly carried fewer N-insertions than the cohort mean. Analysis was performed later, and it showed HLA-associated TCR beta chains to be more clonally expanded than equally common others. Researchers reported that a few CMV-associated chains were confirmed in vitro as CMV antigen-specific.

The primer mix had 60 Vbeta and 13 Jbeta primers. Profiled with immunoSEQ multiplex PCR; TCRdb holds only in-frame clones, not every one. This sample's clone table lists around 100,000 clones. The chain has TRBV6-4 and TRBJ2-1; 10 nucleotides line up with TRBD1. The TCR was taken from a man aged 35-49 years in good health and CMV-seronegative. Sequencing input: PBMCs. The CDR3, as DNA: TGTGCCAGCAGTGTCGCCGGGGACAGGGGCTACAATGAGCAGTTCTTC. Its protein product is CASSVAGDRGYNEQFF.